A single T cell receptor (beta chain) is shown here with its context. The antigen is unknown. Only in-frame clones appear in the TCRdb table, and some are missing; sequencing was by immunoSEQ multiplex PCR. The sample has about 72,000 clones, roughly 92% seen once. The record originates from a study of cytomegalovirus exposure and HLA in healthy donors. Study-level points and caveats: In a later analysis, first-cohort TCR clusters were found to tend to co-occur in the roughly 120 validation repertoires.

The J segment lost 5 bases and the V segment lost 5 bases, leaving 7 bases of the junction unmatched. The CDR3 has 14 amino acids. The germline V gene encodes CDR1 MNHEY and CDR2 SMNVEV (reference sequence). This receptor was taken from a woman between 18 and 29 years old in good health and CMV-seronegative. The rearrangement uses TRBV27 and TRBJ2-5; the match to TRBD2 covers 8 bases. The sequenced material came from PBMCs. The CDR3 here is CASSPRTSRETQYF. The CDR3, as DNA: TGTGCCAGCAGTCCCCGGACTAGCCGTGAGACCCAGTACTTC.